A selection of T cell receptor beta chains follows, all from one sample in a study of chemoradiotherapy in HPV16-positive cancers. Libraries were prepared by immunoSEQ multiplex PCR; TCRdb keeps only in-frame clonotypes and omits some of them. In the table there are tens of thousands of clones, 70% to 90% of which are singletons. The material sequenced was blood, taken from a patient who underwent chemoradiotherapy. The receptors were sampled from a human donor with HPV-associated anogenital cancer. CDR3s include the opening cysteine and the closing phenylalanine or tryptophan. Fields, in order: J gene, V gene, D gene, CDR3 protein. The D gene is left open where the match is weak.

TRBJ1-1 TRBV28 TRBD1 CASSDRDLEAFF
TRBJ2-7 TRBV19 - CASSLYFDLVPTYEQYF
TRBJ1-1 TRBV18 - CASTPGHLNTEAFF
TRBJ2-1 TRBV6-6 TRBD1 CASSYPDREDEQFF
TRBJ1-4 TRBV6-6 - CASRGDPATNEKLFF
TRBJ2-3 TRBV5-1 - CASSVGTDTQYF
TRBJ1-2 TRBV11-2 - CASSPQGPYGYTF
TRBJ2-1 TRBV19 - CASGGIEQFF
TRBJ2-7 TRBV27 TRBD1 CASSLSPTGFYEQYF
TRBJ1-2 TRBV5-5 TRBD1 CASRWAGTGGYGYTF
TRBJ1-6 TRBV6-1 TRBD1 CASSEGQGPGVSPLHF
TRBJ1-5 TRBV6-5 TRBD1 CASSVKGTANQPQHF
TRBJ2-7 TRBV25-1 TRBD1 CASRTDRFPTYEQYF
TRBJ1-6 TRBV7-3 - CASNKDGQIQPLHF
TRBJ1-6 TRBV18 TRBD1 CASSSGQGINSPLHF